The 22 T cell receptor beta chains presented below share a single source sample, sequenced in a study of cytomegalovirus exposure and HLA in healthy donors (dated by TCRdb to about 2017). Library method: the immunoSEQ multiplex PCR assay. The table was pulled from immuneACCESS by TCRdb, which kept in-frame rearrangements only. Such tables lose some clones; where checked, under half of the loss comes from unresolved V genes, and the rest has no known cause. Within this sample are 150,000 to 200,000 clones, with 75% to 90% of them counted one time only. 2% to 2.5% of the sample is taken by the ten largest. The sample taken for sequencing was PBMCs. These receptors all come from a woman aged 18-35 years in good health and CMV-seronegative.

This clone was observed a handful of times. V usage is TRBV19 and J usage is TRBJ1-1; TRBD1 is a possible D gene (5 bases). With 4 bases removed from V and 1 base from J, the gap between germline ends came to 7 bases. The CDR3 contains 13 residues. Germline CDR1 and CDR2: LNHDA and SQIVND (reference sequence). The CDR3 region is CASSTTGNTEAFF. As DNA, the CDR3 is TGTGCCAGTAGTACTACAGGGAACACTGAAGCTTTCTTT. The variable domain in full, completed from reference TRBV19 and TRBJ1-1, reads DGGITQSPKYLFRKEGQNVTLSCEQNLNHDAMYWYRQDPGQGLRLIYYSQIVNDFQKGDIAEGYSVSREKKESFPLTVTSAQKNPTAFYLCASSTTGNTEAFFGQGTRLTVV.

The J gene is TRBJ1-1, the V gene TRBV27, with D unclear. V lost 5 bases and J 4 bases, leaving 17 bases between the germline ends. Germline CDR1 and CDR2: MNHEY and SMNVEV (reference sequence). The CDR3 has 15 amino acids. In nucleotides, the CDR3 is TGTGCCAGCAGTAGTCCCCGGGTTCGAGGCACTGAAGCTTTCTTT. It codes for CASSSPRVRGTEAFF.

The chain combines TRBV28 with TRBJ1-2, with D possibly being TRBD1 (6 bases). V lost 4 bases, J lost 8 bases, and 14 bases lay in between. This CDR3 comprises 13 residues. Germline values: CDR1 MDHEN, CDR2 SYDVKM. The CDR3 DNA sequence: TGTGCCAGCAGTTCCCACAGGGTAGGGGGCTACACCTTC. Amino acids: CASSSHRVGGYTF.

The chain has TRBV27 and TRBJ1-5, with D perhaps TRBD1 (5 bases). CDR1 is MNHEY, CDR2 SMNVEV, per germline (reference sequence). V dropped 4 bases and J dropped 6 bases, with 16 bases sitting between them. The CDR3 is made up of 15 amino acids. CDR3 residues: CASSSSGGGGQPQHF. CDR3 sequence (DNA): TGTGCCAGCAGTTCTTCCGGGGGGGGAGGTCAGCCCCAGCATTTT.

CDR3: CASSVLATHEQFF. In DNA, the CDR3 is TGTGCCAGCAGCGTATTAGCGACACATGAGCAGTTCTTC. This chain links TRBV9 with TRBJ2-1; tentatively, D is TRBD2 (5 bases). The length of the CDR3 is 13 residues. Germline assignment: CDR1 SGDLS and CDR2 YYNGEE. V was pared by 1 base and J by 8 bases, with 10 bases between. Combining the CDR3 with reference TRBV9 and TRBJ2-1 gives the whole variable domain DSGVTQTPKHLITATGQRVTLRCSPRSGDLSVYWYQQSLDQGLQFLIQYYNGEERAKGNILERFSAQQFPDLHSELNLSSLELGDSALYFCASSVLATHEQFFGPGTRLTVL.

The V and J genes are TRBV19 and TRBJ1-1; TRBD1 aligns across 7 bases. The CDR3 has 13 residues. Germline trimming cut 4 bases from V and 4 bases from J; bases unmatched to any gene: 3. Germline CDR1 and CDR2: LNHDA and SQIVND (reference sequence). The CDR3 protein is CASSTQGVTEAFF. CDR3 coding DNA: TGTGCCAGTAGTACCCAGGGGGTCACTGAAGCTTTCTTT.

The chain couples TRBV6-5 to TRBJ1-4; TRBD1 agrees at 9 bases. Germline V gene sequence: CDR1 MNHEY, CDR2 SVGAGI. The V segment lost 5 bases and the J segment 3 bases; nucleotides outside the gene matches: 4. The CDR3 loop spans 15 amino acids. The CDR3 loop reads CASSPGTGSNEKLFF. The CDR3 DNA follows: TGTGCCAGCAGTCCCGGGACAGGGTCTAATGAAAAACTGTTTTTT.

The CDR3, as DNA: TGCGCCAGCAGCCCGAGGACTAGCGGGAGTTCAGATACGCAGTATTTT. Residues: CASSPRTSGSSDTQYF. The chain has TRBV5-1 and TRBJ2-3, with TRBD2 matching over 13 bases. The CDR3 contains 16 residues. In germline, CDR1 is SGHRS, CDR2 YFSETQ. The junction had 6 bases not matched to a gene; V was cut back by 4 bases and J by 4 bases.

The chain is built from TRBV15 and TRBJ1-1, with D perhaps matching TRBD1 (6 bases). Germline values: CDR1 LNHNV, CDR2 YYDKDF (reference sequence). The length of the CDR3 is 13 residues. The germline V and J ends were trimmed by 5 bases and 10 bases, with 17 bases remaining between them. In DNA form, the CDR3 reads TGTGCCACCAGCCACGACCGGGGGGGCGTAGCTTTCTTT. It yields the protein CATSHDRGGVAFF.

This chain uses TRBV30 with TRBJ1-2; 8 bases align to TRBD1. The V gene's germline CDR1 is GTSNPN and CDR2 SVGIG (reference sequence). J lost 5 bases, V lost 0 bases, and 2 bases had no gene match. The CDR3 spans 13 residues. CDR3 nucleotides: TGTGCCTGGAGTGTGGGGACAGGTTATGGCTACACCTTC. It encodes CAWSVGTGYGYTF.

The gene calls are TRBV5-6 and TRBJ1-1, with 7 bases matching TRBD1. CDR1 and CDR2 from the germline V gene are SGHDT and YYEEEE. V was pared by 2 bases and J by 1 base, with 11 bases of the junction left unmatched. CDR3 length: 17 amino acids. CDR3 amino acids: CASSFDAGTAKNTEAFF. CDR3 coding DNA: TGTGCCAGCAGCTTTGATGCCGGGACAGCTAAGAACACTGAAGCTTTCTTT.

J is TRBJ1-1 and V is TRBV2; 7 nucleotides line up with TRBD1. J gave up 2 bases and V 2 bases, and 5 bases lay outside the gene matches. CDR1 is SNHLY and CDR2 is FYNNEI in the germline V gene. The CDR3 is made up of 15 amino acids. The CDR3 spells CASSEKGQKNTEAFF. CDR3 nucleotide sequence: TGTGCCAGCAGTGAAAAGGGACAGAAAAACACTGAAGCTTTCTTT.

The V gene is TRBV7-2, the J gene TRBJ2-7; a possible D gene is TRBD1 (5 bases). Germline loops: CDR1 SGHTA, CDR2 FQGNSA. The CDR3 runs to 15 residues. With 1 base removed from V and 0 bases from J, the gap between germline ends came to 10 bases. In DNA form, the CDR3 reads TGTGCCAGCAGCTTAGATCAGGGAATCTCCTACGAGCAGTACTTC. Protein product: CASSLDQGISYEQYF.

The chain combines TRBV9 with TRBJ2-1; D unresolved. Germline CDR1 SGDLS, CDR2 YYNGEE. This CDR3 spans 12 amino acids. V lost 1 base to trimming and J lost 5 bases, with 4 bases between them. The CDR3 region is CASSVSNNEQFF. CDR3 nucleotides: TGTGCCAGCAGCGTAAGCAACAATGAGCAGTTCTTC.

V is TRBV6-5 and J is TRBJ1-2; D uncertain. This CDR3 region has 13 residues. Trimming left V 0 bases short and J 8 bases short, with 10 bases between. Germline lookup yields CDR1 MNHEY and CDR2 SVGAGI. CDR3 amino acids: CASSYSPIRGYTF. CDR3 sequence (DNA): TGTGCCAGCAGTTACTCCCCGATCCGGGGCTACACCTTC.

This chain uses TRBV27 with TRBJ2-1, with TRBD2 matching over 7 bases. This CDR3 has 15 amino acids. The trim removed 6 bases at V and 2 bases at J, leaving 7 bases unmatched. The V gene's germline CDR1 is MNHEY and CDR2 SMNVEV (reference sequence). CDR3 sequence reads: CASSLTSSTYNEQFF. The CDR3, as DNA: TGTGCCAGCAGCTTGACTAGCTCGACCTACAATGAGCAGTTCTTC.

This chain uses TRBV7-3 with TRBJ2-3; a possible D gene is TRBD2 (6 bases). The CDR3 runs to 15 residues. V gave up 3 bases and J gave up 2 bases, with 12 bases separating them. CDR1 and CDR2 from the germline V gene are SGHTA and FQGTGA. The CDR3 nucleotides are TGTGCCAGCAGCTTGTGGCGGGGATTCACAGATACGCAGTATTTT. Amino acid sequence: CASSLWRGFTDTQYF.

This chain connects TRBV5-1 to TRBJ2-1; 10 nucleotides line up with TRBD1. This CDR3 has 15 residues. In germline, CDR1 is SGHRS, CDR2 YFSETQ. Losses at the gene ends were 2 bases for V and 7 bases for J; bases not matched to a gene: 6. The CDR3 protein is CASSFGQGDTNEQFF. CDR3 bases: TGCGCCAGCAGCTTCGGACAGGGGGATACAAATGAGCAGTTCTTC.

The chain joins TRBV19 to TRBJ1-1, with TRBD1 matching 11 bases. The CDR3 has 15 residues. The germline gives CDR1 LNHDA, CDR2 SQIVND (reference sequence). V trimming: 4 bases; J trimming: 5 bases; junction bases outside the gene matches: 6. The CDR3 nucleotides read TGTGCCAGTAGTACTCGGGACAGGGGGAGTACTGAAGCTTTCTTT. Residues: CASSTRDRGSTEAFF. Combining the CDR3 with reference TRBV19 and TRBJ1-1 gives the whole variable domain DGGITQSPKYLFRKEGQNVTLSCEQNLNHDAMYWYRQDPGQGLRLIYYSQIVNDFQKGDIAEGYSVSREKKESFPLTVTSAQKNPTAFYLCASSTRDRGSTEAFFGQGTRLTVV.

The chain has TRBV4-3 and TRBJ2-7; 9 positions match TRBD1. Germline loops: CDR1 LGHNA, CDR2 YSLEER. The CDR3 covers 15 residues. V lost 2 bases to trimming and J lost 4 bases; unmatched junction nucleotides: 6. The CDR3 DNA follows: TGCGCCAGCAGCCAACTGACAGGGGGTCTGTACGAGCAGTACTTC. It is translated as CASSQLTGGLYEQYF.

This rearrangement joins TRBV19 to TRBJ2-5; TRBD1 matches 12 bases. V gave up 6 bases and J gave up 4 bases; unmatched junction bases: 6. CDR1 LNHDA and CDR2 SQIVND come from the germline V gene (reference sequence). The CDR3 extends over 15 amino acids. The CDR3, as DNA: TGTGCCAGTAGGAGGGACAGGGGGCCCGGAGAGACCCAGTACTTC. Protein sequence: CASRRDRGPGETQYF.

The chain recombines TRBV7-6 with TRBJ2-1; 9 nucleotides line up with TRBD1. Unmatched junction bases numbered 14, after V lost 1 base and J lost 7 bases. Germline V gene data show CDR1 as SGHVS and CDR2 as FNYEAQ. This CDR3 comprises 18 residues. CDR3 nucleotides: TGTGCCAGCAGCTTAGGGACAGGGGTACAACTAGCTCGGAATGAGCAGTTCTTC. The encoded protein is CASSLGTGVQLARNEQFF.